The present T cell receptor (beta chain) was sequenced within a study of human T cells and chemical hapten exposure. It was unfractionated whole blood from which total RNA was extracted. Individual cDNA molecules (in the library) carried attached unique molecular identifiers. TCRdb itself ran the reads through MiXCR, one entry per CDR3 protein. The sample lists about 120,000 distinct CDR3 sequences, around 9% seen once, with 1.2% to 1.5% in the top ten. As for this clonotype: What it binds is not known.

Germline V gene lookup returns CDR1 SGDLS and CDR2 YYNGEE. This CDR3 region has 16 residues. Losses at the gene ends were 0 bases for V and 5 bases for J; bases not matched to a gene: 6. Overall study results and limits: TCRs at a frequency above 1 in 1000 stayed unchanged with DPC sensitization.

Input material: whole blood. This chain uses TRBV9 with TRBJ2-3, with TRBD2 matching over 10 bases. The clonotype originates from a human donor in good health. Some clones in this sample may be carry-over from other donors' samples. This CDR3 is CASSVVERGGQDTQYF. CDR3 DNA: TGTGCCAGCAGCGTAGTTGAGCGGGGGGGCCAAGATACGCAGTATTTT.